This passage covers 27 T cell receptor beta chains from one sample sequenced in a study of blood T cell repertoires in COVID-19 (dated by TCRdb to 2018 to 2020). The library was produced with the immunoSEQ multiplex PCR assay. The source is immuneACCESS, and TCRdb retained only in-frame sequences with V and J called. Part of the clones is not carried over; for the studies checked, unresolved V genes explain less than half of this, and the remainder is unexplained. The table for this sample lists about 380,000 clones; more than 80% of them were counted only once. The top ten constitute 1% to 1.5% of the sample. Input material: peripheral blood. These TCRs come from a man aged 40-49 years with acute or convalescent COVID-19.

J is TRBJ2-1 and V is TRBV18, with TRBD2 matching 12 bases. The length of the CDR3 is 18 residues. V was pared by 3 bases and J by 5 bases, with 11 bases of the junction left unmatched. Looked up from germline, CDR1 is KGHSH and CDR2 is LQKENI. CDR3 amino acids: CASSPRTLAGGGHNEQFF. CDR3 bases: TGTGCCAGCTCACCCCGAACTCTAGCGGGAGGGGGTCACAATGAGCAGTTCTTC.

The chain carries TRBV4-1 and TRBJ1-5; 12 nucleotides align to TRBD1. Germline CDR1 MGHRA, CDR2 YSYEKL. This CDR3 has 15 amino acids. V lost 6 bases to trimming and J lost 4 bases; unmatched junction nucleotides: 4. Here the CDR3 DNA reads TGCGCCAGCAGTTTGGGACAGGGGGCAAATCAGCCCCAGCATTTT. This translates into CASSLGQGANQPQHF.

In the case of this clone: Other DNA sequences in the same sample also yield this CDR3. The V gene is TRBV5-1, the J gene TRBJ2-4; maybe TRBD1 (6 bases). Deletions cut 0 bases from V and 7 bases from J, with 8 bases between. The CDR3 sequence is 13 residues long. CDR1 and CDR2 from the germline V gene are SGHRS and YFSETQ. The CDR3 DNA follows: TGCGCCAGCAGCTTGGGTCAGGGGAACATTCAGTACTTC. It is translated as CASSLGQGNIQYF.

The table lists this clone with many counts. CDR3 protein: CASSQAPYRGGGQPQHF. The CDR3 nucleotides are TGCGCCAGCAGCCAAGCCCCTTACAGGGGGGGCGGTCAGCCCCAGCATTTT. The chain links TRBV4-1 to TRBJ1-5, with TRBD1 identical over 8 bases. This CDR3 region has 17 residues. Germline values: CDR1 MGHRA, CDR2 YSYEKL. Trimming removed 1 base from V and 6 bases from J; junction bases left unmatched: 11.

The rearrangement joins TRBV2 to TRBJ1-4; D not resolved. This CDR3 comprises 13 residues. The V end lost 6 bases, the J end lost 5 bases, and 10 bases lay between the germline ends. Looked up from germline, CDR1 is SNHLY and CDR2 is FYNNEI. CDR3 DNA: TGTGCCAGCAGGCCCGCGGGAAATGAAAAACTGTTTTTT. Translation gives CASRPAGNEKLFF.

This clone appeared a single time. This sequence joins TRBV6-5 and TRBJ2-1; TRBD2 matches 12 bases. Germline lookup yields CDR1 MNHEY and CDR2 SVGAGI. The length of the CDR3 is 16 residues. The trim removed 2 bases at V and 5 bases at J, leaving 4 bases unmatched. CDR3 DNA: TGTGCCAGCAGTTACGGGGGACTAGCGGGTGACAATGAGCAGTTCTTC. It is translated as CASSYGGLAGDNEQFF.

The chain carries TRBV7-6 and TRBJ2-1, with D possibly being TRBD2 (6 bases). V lost 5 bases and J lost 5, with 16 bases in between. This CDR3 contains 15 residues. Per germline, CDR1 SGHVS and CDR2 FNYEAQ. In DNA, the CDR3 is TGTGCCAGCAGCCCCGACGGGGGAGTACACAATGAGCAGTTCTTC. Amino acids: CASSPDGGVHNEQFF.

The chain has TRBV2 and TRBJ1-1, with unresolved D. Germline CDR1 reads SNHLY; CDR2 reads FYNNEI. This CDR3 spans 14 amino acids. V shed 6 bases and J shed 1 base, with 12 bases lying between them. CDR3 loop: CASSENEWNTEAFF. The CDR3 bases are TGTGCCAGCAGCGAAAATGAGTGGAACACTGAAGCTTTCTTT.

This clone turned up a few times. J is TRBJ1-4 and V is TRBV9; D is uncertain. This CDR3 contains 15 residues. The V gene lost 3 bases and the J gene lost 0 bases, with 9 bases spanning the gap. Looked up from germline, CDR1 is SGDLS and CDR2 is YYNGEE. CDR3 in amino acids: CASSDGGATNEKLFF. In DNA, the CDR3 is TGTGCCAGCAGCGACGGAGGCGCAACTAATGAAAAACTGTTTTTT.

The chain has TRBV30 and TRBJ2-1, with TRBD2 identical over 9 bases. The length of the CDR3 is 15 residues. The germline CDR1 and CDR2 sequences are GTSNPN and SVGIG (reference sequence). After removal of 0 bases from V and 8 bases from J, the junction contained 8 bases not matched to a gene. The CDR3 DNA reads as TGTGCCTGGAGTGTCTTAGCGGGAGTTTCTGATGAGCAGTTCTTC. Encoded protein: CAWSVLAGVSDEQFF. The entire variable domain, with the rest obtained from reference TRBV30 and TRBJ2-1, is as follows: SQTIHQWPATLVQPVGSPLSLECTVEGTSNPNLYWYRQAAGRGLQLLFYSVGIGQISSEVPQNLSASRPQDRQFILSSKKLLLSDSGFYLCAWSVLAGVSDEQFFGPGTRLTVL.

The rearrangement joins TRBV4-2 to TRBJ2-5; 11 bases are shared with TRBD2. After removal of 3 bases from V and 4 bases from J, the junction contained 13 bases not matched to a gene. CDR1 is LGHNA, CDR2 YNFKEQ, per germline. CDR3 length: 18 residues. The CDR3 loop is CASSQAGTSGMGAETQYF. The CDR3 coding sequence is TGTGCCAGCAGCCAGGCCGGGACTAGCGGAATGGGGGCAGAGACCCAGTACTTC.

The rearrangement links TRBV12-5 to TRBJ2-3; D may be TRBD1 (5 bases). The germline V gene encodes CDR1 LGHNT and CDR2 FRNRAP. Trimming cost V 2 bases and J 4 bases, with 13 bases left between them. CDR3 size: 15 residues. Here the CDR3 reads CASGLPRTSPDTQYF. CDR3 nucleotide sequence: TGTGCTAGTGGTTTGCCCCGGACAAGCCCAGATACGCAGTATTTT.

This chain connects TRBV6-2 or TRBV6-3 to TRBJ2-1, with 7 bases matching TRBD2. V shed 1 base, J shed 8 bases, and the junction held 8 bases outside the gene matches. This CDR3 has 15 residues. From germline, CDR1 is MNHEY and CDR2 SVGEGT. The DNA of the CDR3 is TGTGCCAGCAGTTACTGGTCCAGGAGCGGGGATGAGCAGTTCTTC. Amino acids: CASSYWSRSGDEQFF.

The CDR3 DNA sequence: TGTGCCAGCACCCCCTCCCGGACTAGCGGGCTCTCCTACAATGAGCAGTTCTTC. Protein product: CASTPSRTSGLSYNEQFF. The chain has TRBV6-2 or TRBV6-3 and TRBJ2-1; TRBD2 matches at 11 bases. Germline lookup yields CDR1 MNHEY and CDR2 SVGEGT. The CDR3 has 18 amino acids. The V gene end was trimmed by 7 bases and the J gene end by 0 bases; junction bases not matched to a gene: 11.

The chain combines TRBV7-9 with TRBJ2-7; 10 bases agree with TRBD1. The junction had 9 bases not matched to a gene; V was cut back by 5 bases and J by 2 bases. Germline lookup yields CDR1 SEHNR and CDR2 FQNEAQ (reference sequence). This CDR3 is 16 amino acids long. Here the CDR3 reads CASSPSGDRGTYEQYF. Written as DNA, the CDR3 is TGTGCCAGCAGCCCCTCCGGGGACAGGGGAACCTACGAGCAGTACTTC.

The chain carries TRBV5-4 and TRBJ1-6; 7 nucleotides agree with TRBD1. After removal of 3 bases from V and 9 bases from J, the junction contained 6 bases not matched to a gene. This CDR3 spans 14 amino acids. Per germline, CDR1 SGHNT and CDR2 YYREEE (reference sequence). The CDR3 is CASSSGTESSPLHF. The CDR3 coding sequence is TGTGCCAGCAGCTCCGGGACAGAAAGTTCACCCCTCCACTTT.

This chain uses TRBV29-1 with TRBJ1-2; 7 bases align to TRBD1. Germline CDR1 SQVTM, CDR2 ANQGSEA. The J segment lost 2 bases and the V segment lost 4 bases, leaving 10 bases of the junction unmatched. The CDR3 runs to 15 residues. The CDR3 DNA follows: TGCAGCGTTGTAAAAGGCGGGACAGTCAACTATGGCTACACCTTC. Its translation is CSVVKGGTVNYGYTF.

CDR3 in amino acids: CASSLRQGLTNEKLFF. DNA of the CDR3: TGTGCCAGCAGTTTACGACAGGGTCTAACTAATGAAAAACTGTTTTTT. V usage is TRBV27 and J usage is TRBJ1-4, with 7 bases aligning to TRBD1. This CDR3 is built from 16 residues. Germline V gene sequence: CDR1 MNHEY, CDR2 SMNVEV (reference sequence). Trimming cost V 2 bases and J 1 base; bases outside gene matches: 4.

The rearrangement uses TRBV7-9 and TRBJ1-1; a weak D match, TRBD1 (5 bases). V was pared by 1 base and J by 10 bases, with 10 bases between. This CDR3 has 12 amino acids. From germline, CDR1 is SEHNR and CDR2 FQNEAQ (reference sequence). In DNA, the CDR3 is TGTGCCAGCAGCTTAGGCAACAGGATAGCTTTCTTT. Its translation: CASSLGNRIAFF.

The chain combines TRBV7-9 with TRBJ2-7; D is uncertain. CDR3 size: 15 residues. The V and J ends lost 1 base and 3 bases respectively, with 13 bases between them. The germline CDR1 and CDR2 sequences are SEHNR and FQNEAQ (reference sequence). CDR3 nucleotide sequence: TGTGCCAGCAGCTTAGACGGCGGAAACTTCTACGAGCAGTACTTC. Encoded protein: CASSLDGGNFYEQYF.

The chain carries TRBV19 and TRBJ1-5, with D possibly matching TRBD1 (6 bases). The CDR3 is made up of 14 amino acids. Germline assignment: CDR1 LNHDA and CDR2 SQIVND (reference sequence). The V end was cut by 5 bases, the J end by 7 bases, with 15 bases between. This CDR3 reads CASSRGGRRQPQHF. The CDR3 DNA reads as TGTGCCAGTAGTCGAGGGGGACGCCGGCAGCCCCAGCATTTT.

The rearrangement uses TRBV19 and TRBJ1-2; no reliable D call. Germline CDR1 and CDR2: LNHDA and SQIVND (reference sequence). CDR3 length: 14 residues. Trimming removed 3 bases from V and 1 base from J, with 9 bases in between. CDR3 residues: CASSINPSNYGYTF. As DNA, the CDR3 is TGTGCCAGTAGTATCAACCCCAGTAACTATGGCTACACCTTC.

The genes are TRBV19 and TRBJ2-7; D might be TRBD2 (5 bases). CDR1 LNHDA and CDR2 SQIVND come from the germline V gene (reference sequence). The CDR3 extends over 15 amino acids. V lost 3 bases to trimming and J lost 2 bases, with 14 bases between them. The CDR3 loop is CASSMVSAGTYEQYF. CDR3 in DNA: TGTGCCAGTAGTATGGTTAGCGCTGGAACCTACGAGCAGTACTTC. The whole variable domain, filled in from reference TRBV19 and TRBJ2-7, reads DGGITQSPKYLFRKEGQNVTLSCEQNLNHDAMYWYRQDPGQGLRLIYYSQIVNDFQKGDIAEGYSVSREKKESFPLTVTSAQKNPTAFYLCASSMVSAGTYEQYFGPGTRLTVT.

This rearrangement joins TRBV11-2 to TRBJ2-5; possible D gene TRBD2, 7 bases. V lost 5 bases to trimming and J lost 5 bases, with 18 bases between them. Germline V gene lookup returns CDR1 SGHAT and CDR2 FQNNGV. The CDR3 spans 15 residues. The CDR3 loop is CASSPQGRAGETQYF. For the CDR3, the DNA is TGTGCCAGCAGCCCCCAGGGGAGGGCGGGGGAGACCCAGTACTTC.

The chain joins TRBV19 to TRBJ1-5; D is perhaps TRBD1 (6 bases). The CDR3 spans 14 residues. V shed 9 bases and J shed 4 bases, with 16 bases lying between them. CDR1 and CDR2 from the germline V gene are LNHDA and SQIVND (reference sequence). The CDR3 sequence is CASQSGTRNQPQHF. The CDR3 nucleotides read TGTGCCAGCCAGTCCGGGACACGAAATCAGCCCCAGCATTTT.

The chain links TRBV11-2 to TRBJ1-5; 9 bases are a match to TRBD1. The length of the CDR3 is 16 residues. V lost 8 bases to trimming and J lost 5 bases; unmatched junction nucleotides: 13. The germline CDR1 and CDR2 sequences are SGHAT and FQNNGV. The CDR3 region has the DNA TGTGCCAGCCCTCAAGAGGGACAGGGAAAGGATCAGCCCCAGCATTTT. Protein: CASPQEGQGKDQPQHF.

This sequence joins TRBV19 and TRBJ2-1; TRBD2 aligns across 8 bases. Germline CDR1 and CDR2: LNHDA and SQIVND (reference sequence). Germline trimming cut 7 bases from V and 4 bases from J; bases unmatched to any gene: 15. The CDR3 covers 17 residues. The CDR3 loop is CASTTQLADSIYNEQFF. The CDR3 DNA sequence: TGTGCCAGTACCACACAACTAGCGGACTCTATTTACAATGAGCAGTTCTTC.